The following is a T cell receptor beta chain sequence with its context. This sample's treatment: over 15 received Ad26.COV2.S at low or high dose, single or two shots; roughly five received placebo; per-sample allocation not given. Sampling took place 63 days after the first vaccine or placebo injection. Repertoires were generated with immunoSEQ multiplex PCR, while TCRdb's copy carries only in-frame clones and drops some. The sample yields approximately 240,000 clones, around 89% seen once. The CDR3 extends over 17 amino acids. The entry originates in a study of Ad26.COV2.S vaccination and SARS-CoV-2 variants.

This TCR derives from a person aged 18 to 65 who received the Ad26.COV2.S COVID-19 vaccine or a placebo. Sequenced material: peripheral blood, taken in a trial of Ad26.COV2.S vaccine versus placebo. V gene TRBV21-1 combines with J gene TRBJ2-7; the listed D gene, TRBD2, was not tested against the DNA. TRBV21-1 is recorded as a pseudogene. CDR3 coding DNA: TGTGCCAGCAGCGGGGGGGGAAGGGGACGGATTATCTACGAGCAGTACTTC. Translating it yields CASSGGGRGRIIYEQYF.